This T cell receptor (beta chain) was observed in a study of prognosis after radiotherapy for stage I lung cancer. The study, taken as a whole, reports: The way patients used TRBV and TRBJ genes reportedly differed depending on whether they had metastases. Post-treatment Shannon entropy following stereotactic body radiation therapy was lower among patients who developed distant metastases.

Two-round multiplex PCR on genomic DNA was the method by which TCR beta CDR3 was amplified. TRBV and TRBJ genes each had their own specific primers in first-round PCR. TCRdb independently ran MiXCR on the multiplex PCR reads; one entry per CDR3 protein. The table includes more than 15,000 distinct CDR3 sequences, about a sixth detected once. This clonotype was detected ten times or more. Its target is unknown. CDR3 length: 15 residues. Deletions cut 5 bases from V and 5 bases from J, with 15 bases between. Germline V lookup: CDR1 SGHDN, CDR2 FVKESK. The V gene is TRBV14, the J gene TRBJ1-4; possible D gene TRBD1, 5 bases. The receptor's source is a donor of 50 years or more with non-small cell lung cancer. The sequenced sample was PBMCs, obtained before or after stereotactic body radiation therapy (not recorded which). CDR3 in amino acids: CASSGSRGGNEKLFF. For the CDR3, the DNA is TGTGCCAGCAGCGGAAGCCGCGGGGGAAATGAAAAACTGTTTTTT.